The text below deals with one T cell receptor (beta chain). Measured with immunoSEQ multiplex PCR; TCRdb has only the in-frame clones, and not every one. The sample gives 450,000 to 500,000 clones, roughly 80% of which show up once; roughly an eighth is in the top ten. Trimming pared 2 bases from V and 3 bases from J, leaving 8 bases between. CDR3 length: 13 amino acids. The V gene's germline CDR1 is SGHNT and CDR2 YENEEA. These data originate in a study of shared clonotypes between healthy human individuals. This chain connects TRBV11-3 to TRBJ2-7, with D hard to call. This TCR derives from a woman aged 40 to 50 in good health. Some clones in this sample may be carry-over from other donors' samples. The sequencing input was PBMCs. CDR3 in amino acids: CASSLKSGYEQYF. The CDR3 bases are TGTGCCAGCAGCTTAAAATCGGGCTACGAGCAGTACTTC.